Below are 8 T cell receptor beta chains sequenced from a single sample in a study of control samples from healthy donors and cancer patients. Profiling relied on immunoSEQ multiplex PCR, and the TCRdb table lists in-frame clones only, not all of them. The sample yields about 130,000 clones, approximately 90% seen once. Sequences were obtained from blood. The receptor set was obtained from a man in his fifties or sixties in good health.

The count of this clone is one. At the DNA level, this CDR3 is encoded by other sequences in the same sample as well. V is TRBV9 and J is TRBJ1-5, with 8 bases identical to TRBD1. CDR1 and CDR2 from the germline V gene are SGDLS and YYNGEE. The CDR3 spans 15 residues. Trimming took 3 bases from V and 5 from J; bases not matched to a gene: 7. CDR3 coding DNA: TGTGCCAGCAGCGCAGGACAGGGTGGCGATCAGCCCCAGCATTTT. Encoded protein: CASSAGQGGDQPQHF.

The V call is TRBV4-1, the J call TRBJ2-1; TRBD1 matches 10 bases. The V segment lost 4 bases and the J segment 6 bases; nucleotides outside the gene matches: 3. CDR1 is MGHRA, CDR2 YSYEKL, per germline. The CDR3 runs 14 residues. The DNA for the CDR3 is TGCGCCAGCAGCCGGGGGGACAGGGGCAATGAGCAGTTCTTC. It translates to CASSRGDRGNEQFF.

The DNA for the CDR3 is TGCGCCAGCAGCACAACAGGGGCCGCGAACACCGGGGAGCTGTTTTTT. Translating gives CASSTTGAANTGELFF. This sequence joins TRBV5-1 and TRBJ2-2; the match to TRBD1 covers 7 bases. This CDR3 is 16 amino acids long. V was pared by 4 bases and J by 0 bases, with 6 bases of the junction left unmatched. Per the germline V gene, CDR1 is SGHRS and CDR2 is YFSETQ.

The chain recombines TRBV5-1 with TRBJ1-2; D not certain. This CDR3 has 15 amino acids. V lost 0 bases to trimming and J lost 4 bases, with 13 bases between them. Germline values: CDR1 SGHRS, CDR2 YFSETQ. CDR3 residues: CASSLAGELSYGYTF. In DNA form, the CDR3 reads TGCGCCAGCAGCTTGGCCGGCGAGTTGAGCTATGGCTACACCTTC.

The V call is TRBV11-2, the J call TRBJ2-7, with 11 bases matching TRBD2. This CDR3 region has 14 residues. Germline V gene sequence: CDR1 SGHAT, CDR2 FQNNGV. V lost 5 bases to trimming and J lost 7 bases; unmatched junction nucleotides: 7. The CDR3 protein is CASSLTSGDGEQYF. The CDR3, as DNA: TGTGCCAGCAGCCTGACTAGCGGGGACGGGGAGCAGTACTTC.

The rearrangement joins TRBV11-2 to TRBJ1-5, with TRBD1 as a possible D gene (6 bases). The V end lost 1 base, the J end lost 4 bases, and 11 bases lay between the germline ends. Looked up from germline, CDR1 is SGHAT and CDR2 is FQNNGV. This CDR3 has 15 residues. This chain's CDR3 is CASSLGGGANQPQHF. CDR3 in DNA: TGTGCCAGCAGCTTAGGGGGGGGCGCGAATCAGCCCCAGCATTTT.

This chain joins TRBV5-1 and TRBJ1-6; possibly TRBD1 for D (5 bases). CDR3 length: 17 amino acids. The V end was cut by 1 base, the J end by 5 bases, with 16 bases between. Germline loops: CDR1 SGHRS, CDR2 YFSETQ. CDR3 coding DNA: TGCGCCAGCAGCTTGTCCCCGGGAGGGGCTAATAATTCACCCCTCCACTTT. It is translated as CASSLSPGGANNSPLHF.

This clone was recorded a few times. The chain couples TRBV5-1 to TRBJ2-7; the D is unclear. Germline CDR1 and CDR2: SGHRS and YFSETQ. V was trimmed by 4 bases and J by 3 bases, leaving 14 bases between them. There are 14 residues in the CDR3. As DNA, the CDR3 is TGCGCCAGCAGCCCGGTTGACGTGCTCTACGAGCAGTACTTC. Residues: CASSPVDVLYEQYF.